A selection of T cell receptor beta chains follows, all from one sample in a study of identical twins. In TCRdb, the 5' RACE reads were re-called with MiXCR into one record per CDR3 protein. The sample holds roughly 480,000 distinct CDR3 sequences, roughly a quarter seen once. These records were also assigned to another study, of T cells expressing NK-cell markers.

Sequencing input: CD4+ T cells sorted from blood. These receptor sequences come from a woman between 18 and 29 years old in good health. CDR3s include the opening cysteine and the closing phenylalanine or tryptophan. Fields, in order: clone size, J gene, V gene, D gene, CDR3 DNA, CDR3 protein. D genes are given only for firm matches. The size field is filled for only some rows; it gives once, few, many or a size class.

clone_size: few
j_call: TRBJ2-1
v_call: TRBV3-1
d_call: TRBD1
cdr3_nt: TGTGCCAGCAGACGGGACAGGGGGCTTGGTGAGCAGTTCTTC
cdr3_aa: CASRRDRGLGEQFF

clone_size: .
j_call: TRBJ2-1
v_call: TRBV5-5
d_call: TRBD1
cdr3_nt: TGTGCCAGCAGCTCATTCCGGGACAGACCGTACAATGAGCAGTTCTTC
cdr3_aa: CASSSFRDRPYNEQFF

clone_size: .
j_call: TRBJ1-1
v_call: TRBV18
d_call: .
cdr3_nt: TGTGCCAGCTCACCAAGTCGGGTGGGGAACACTGAAGCTTTCTTT
cdr3_aa: CASSPSRVGNTEAFF

clone_size: .
j_call: TRBJ2-7
v_call: TRBV15
d_call: TRBD2
cdr3_nt: TGTGCCACCAGCCGGGACTATCCCTACGAGCAGTACTTC
cdr3_aa: CATSRDYPYEQYF

clone_size: .
j_call: TRBJ2-7
v_call: TRBV2
d_call: TRBD1
cdr3_nt: TGTGCCAGCAGATTGGACAGGGTCCCCTACGAGCAGTACTTC
cdr3_aa: CASRLDRVPYEQYF

clone_size: .
j_call: TRBJ2-1
v_call: TRBV18
d_call: .
cdr3_nt: TGTGCCAGCTCACCAAGGCAGGGCGAAAACAATGAGCAGTTCTTC
cdr3_aa: CASSPRQGENNEQFF

clone_size: few
j_call: TRBJ2-1
v_call: TRBV5-1
d_call: .
cdr3_nt: TGCGCCAGCAGCTTTGACAGCTCCTACAATGAGCAGTTCTTC
cdr3_aa: CASSFDSSYNEQFF

clone_size: few
j_call: TRBJ2-7
v_call: TRBV20-1
d_call: .
cdr3_nt: TGCAGCGGGGACGATCTATCGTCAGACTACGAGCAGTACTTC
cdr3_aa: CSGDDLSSDYEQYF

clone_size: few
j_call: TRBJ1-2
v_call: TRBV7-9
d_call: TRBD1
cdr3_nt: TGTGCCAGCAAGCCTTCGGACAGGGAGAGCCATGGCTACACCTTC
cdr3_aa: CASKPSDRESHGYTF

clone_size: .
j_call: TRBJ2-3
v_call: TRBV20-1
d_call: TRBD2
cdr3_nt: TGCAGTGCTAGCGGGACTAGCGGGAGAGGCGCAGATACGCAGTATTTT
cdr3_aa: CSASGTSGRGADTQYF

clone_size: .
j_call: TRBJ2-5
v_call: TRBV12-3/TRBV12-4
d_call: .
cdr3_nt: TGTGCCAGCAGTAATAGTAGGGAGACCCAGTACTTC
cdr3_aa: CASSNSRETQYF

clone_size: many
j_call: TRBJ2-5
v_call: TRBV20-1
d_call: TRBD2
cdr3_nt: TGCAGTGCTAGAGTTACGGGAGGGAAAGAGACCCAGTACTTC
cdr3_aa: CSARVTGGKETQYF

clone_size: .
j_call: TRBJ1-2
v_call: TRBV12-3/TRBV12-4
d_call: TRBD1
cdr3_nt: TGTGCCAGCAGCAAAACCGACCGACAGGGAGGATATGGCTACACCTTC
cdr3_aa: CASSKTDRQGGYGYTF

clone_size: few
j_call: TRBJ2-4
v_call: TRBV12-3/TRBV12-4
d_call: .
cdr3_nt: TGTGCCCCTGGGCGGGAAGTCCCCAAAAACATTCAGTACTTC
cdr3_aa: CAPGREVPKNIQYF

clone_size: few
j_call: TRBJ2-7
v_call: TRBV20-1
d_call: TRBD1
cdr3_nt: TGCAGTGCTTGGACAGGGGCGGCCTACGAGCAGTACTTC
cdr3_aa: CSAWTGAAYEQYF

clone_size: few
j_call: TRBJ2-7
v_call: TRBV11-2
d_call: .
cdr3_nt: TGTGCCAGCACCCCCCAGGGCTACAGCTCCTACGAGCAGTACTTC
cdr3_aa: CASTPQGYSSYEQYF

clone_size: .
j_call: TRBJ2-3
v_call: TRBV20-1
d_call: .
cdr3_nt: TGCAGCGGGACTTGGGGCCCTAGGGCGCAGTATTTT
cdr3_aa: CSGTWGPRAQYF

clone_size: .
j_call: TRBJ1-1
v_call: TRBV29-1
d_call: .
cdr3_nt: TGCAGCGTTCGCCTGGGCGCTGAAGCTTTCTTT
cdr3_aa: CSVRLGAEAFF

clone_size: .
j_call: TRBJ2-7
v_call: TRBV11-2
d_call: .
cdr3_nt: TGTGCCAGCAGCTTGTCGGTTTTGGGGGTCTACGAGCAGTACTTC
cdr3_aa: CASSLSVLGVYEQYF

clone_size: .
j_call: TRBJ1-1
v_call: TRBV27
d_call: TRBD1
cdr3_nt: TGTGCCAGCAGTACCCGACAGGGGGCGAATACTGAAGCTTTCTTT
cdr3_aa: CASSTRQGANTEAFF

clone_size: .
j_call: TRBJ2-6
v_call: TRBV7-9
d_call: .
cdr3_nt: TGTGCCAGCATCTCCACTCTAGTGGGCAGATTTTCTGGGGCCAACGTCCTGACTTTC
cdr3_aa: CASISTLVGRFSGANVLTF

clone_size: .
j_call: TRBJ2-3
v_call: TRBV5-1
d_call: TRBD1
cdr3_nt: TGCGCCAGCAGCTTGTGGGGGAAGAGACAGGGAGATACGCAGTATTTT
cdr3_aa: CASSLWGKRQGDTQYF

clone_size: .
j_call: TRBJ2-2
v_call: TRBV11-3
d_call: .
cdr3_nt: TGTGCCAGCAGCTTAGGTGGAATCGGGGAGCTGTTTTTT
cdr3_aa: CASSLGGIGELFF

clone_size: .
j_call: TRBJ2-3
v_call: TRBV4-1
d_call: TRBD2
cdr3_nt: TGCGCCAGCAGCCAACCAACTAGCGGGAGTAGCACAGATACGCAGTATTTT
cdr3_aa: CASSQPTSGSSTDTQYF